The T cell receptor (beta chain) under discussion was sequenced for a study of cytomegalovirus exposure and HLA in healthy donors. Study overall: According to later analysis, the same platform produced the 120 validation and over 600 first-cohort repertoires. Study results and limitations: Three CMV-associated chains proved CMV antigen-specific in vitro. With high specificity and sensitivity, the classifier reportedly diagnosed cytomegalovirus status.

As to this clone: What it binds is not known.

CDR1 and CDR2 from the germline V gene are MDHEN and SYDVKM. This CDR3 comprises 14 residues. Trimming cost V 8 bases and J 3 bases; bases outside gene matches: 9. Produced via immunoSEQ multiplex PCR; TCRdb's table is partial and in-frame only. Found here are about 240,000 clones, 70% to 90% of them singletons; the top ten hold roughly 1.2%. Sequencing input: PBMCs. This TCR derives from a woman younger than 45 in good health and CMV-seropositive. V gene TRBV28 combines with J gene TRBJ1-2; 7 nucleotides agree with TRBD1. CDR3 sequence: CASDPGGPHYGYTF. In DNA, the CDR3 is TGTGCCAGCGATCCAGGGGGGCCGCACTATGGCTACACCTTC.